Below, 5 T cell receptor beta chains from the same sample are listed, as sequenced in a study of long-term antiretroviral therapy in people with HIV. With survey level as its setting, the immunoSEQ assay was v3.0. Here immunoSEQ multiplex PCR was the method, and the copy in TCRdb shows in-frame clones only, minus some. Among 30,000 to 40,000 clones listed, 70% to 90% were seen once. The sequences come from unsorted PBMCs, collected 2.2 years after starting antiretroviral therapy. These receptors were collected from a young man with HIV.

The J gene is TRBJ1-6, the V gene TRBV7-9; the match to TRBD1 covers 7 bases. J gave up 10 bases and V 2 bases, and 5 bases lay outside the gene matches. CDR1 and CDR2 from the germline V gene are SEHNR and FQNEAQ (reference sequence). The CDR3 is made up of 14 amino acids. The CDR3 sequence is CASSLKGAQSPLHF. The CDR3 DNA reads as TGTGCCAGCAGCTTAAAGGGGGCACAGTCACCCCTCCACTTT.

The chain links TRBV6-5 to TRBJ1-3, with D hard to call. The CDR3 has 15 amino acids. Trimming took 2 bases from V and 0 from J, leaving 8 bases between them. Germline assignment: CDR1 MNHEY and CDR2 SVGAGI. The DNA of the CDR3 is TGTGCCAGCAGTTACCGCCCTACCTCTGGAAACACCATATATTTT. It codes for CASSYRPTSGNTIYF.

This sequence joins TRBV7-9 and TRBJ1-5; unclear D gene. The CDR3 runs to 13 residues. Trimming removed 3 bases from V and 4 bases from J, with 7 bases in between. Germline V CDR1 and CDR2: SEHNR, FQNEAQ (reference sequence). The CDR3 bases are TGTGCCAGCAGCTTCGACAAGAATCAGCCCCAGCATTTT. Encoded protein: CASSFDKNQPQHF.

The CDR3 here is CASSDLAIEQFF. The DNA for the CDR3 is TGTGCCAGCAGCGATCTAGCGATTGAGCAGTTCTTC. This sequence joins TRBV21-1 and TRBJ2-1; the tabulated D call, TRBD2, remains unverified against the DNA. TRBV21-1 is noted as a pseudogene. The CDR3 covers 12 residues.

The genes are TRBV14 and TRBJ2-1; 11 bases map to TRBD1. The CDR3 totals 17 residues. Germline V gives CDR1 SGHDN, CDR2 FVKESK. V trimming: 4 bases; J trimming: 2 bases; junction bases outside the gene matches: 7. DNA for the CDR3: TGTGCCAGCAGCCTCAACCCGGGACAGGGGGCCTACAATGAGCAGTTCTTC. Protein product: CASSLNPGQGAYNEQFF.